Each of the 21 T cell receptor beta chains below was sequenced from the same sample in a study of T cells after yellow fever vaccination. Each CDR3 protein is one row after TCRdb ran MiXCR on the 5' RACE reads. This repertoire shows more than 65,000 distinct CDR3 sequences, about 7.3% found once; its top ten account for 25% to 35%. The sequencing used CD8+ T cells sorted from PBMCs, collected 10 days after the first yellow fever vaccination. The source is a man aged 18-30 years who received the YFV17D yellow fever vaccine.

This clonotype was observed a handful of times. This rearrangement joins TRBV24-1 to TRBJ2-3; possible D gene TRBD2, 6 bases. The CDR3 has 13 residues. The V and J ends lost 2 bases and 6 bases respectively, with 8 bases between them. CDR1 and CDR2 from the germline V gene are KGHDR and SFDVKD. DNA of the CDR3: TGTGCCACCAGTGATTGGAGCGGGGATACGCAGTATTTT. Protein sequence: CATSDWSGDTQYF.

The chain has TRBV4-3 and TRBJ2-1; 7 nucleotides agree with TRBD2. The V segment lost 0 bases and the J segment 5 bases; nucleotides outside the gene matches: 10. Germline CDR1 reads LGHNA; CDR2 reads YSLEER. CDR3 length: 17 residues. DNA of the CDR3: TGCGCCAGCAGCCAAGAGGTACCCAGCGGGGCCCACAATGAGCAGTTCTTC. Encoded protein: CASSQEVPSGAHNEQFF.

This clonotype occurred many times. The V and J genes are TRBV5-5 and TRBJ1-1; 7 nucleotides align to TRBD1. V lost 10 bases and J lost 2; bases outside the gene matches: 8. Germline assignment: CDR1 SGHKS and CDR2 YYEKEE (reference sequence). The CDR3 is 13 residues long. DNA of the CDR3: TGTGCCGGGGGAGGGGGCGAAAACACTGAAGCTTTCTTT. Translated, it gives CAGGGGENTEAFF.

This clonotype was seen ten or more times. The CDR3 DNA reads TGCAGCGGCCGGACAGGGGGCACCGGGGAGCTGTTTTTT. Translating gives CSGRTGGTGELFF. The chain carries TRBV29-1 and TRBJ2-2; 10 bases line up with TRBD1. Trimming at V came to 7 bases and at J to 4 bases, leaving 3 bases not matched to a gene. The CDR3 extends over 13 amino acids. Looked up from germline, CDR1 is SQVTM and CDR2 is ANQGSEA.

This clonotype appeared many times. The chain has TRBV27 and TRBJ2-5; 9 bases align to TRBD2. J was trimmed by 5 bases and V by 3 bases; bases with no gene match: 4. Germline values: CDR1 MNHEY, CDR2 SMNVEV (reference sequence). This CDR3 has 14 amino acids. As DNA, the CDR3 is TGTGCCAGCAGTTTTGGGACTAGCCGTGAGACCCAGTACTTC. It codes for CASSFGTSRETQYF.

This clonotype was observed many times. This chain uses TRBV20-1 with TRBJ2-7; TRBD1 matches at 9 bases. Germline-derived CDR1 and CDR2 are DFQATT and SNEGSKA (reference sequence). The CDR3 has 14 amino acids. The ends lost 2 bases at V and 3 bases at J; junction bases unmatched: 5. This CDR3 reads CSARNPGQGYEQYF. As DNA, the CDR3 is TGCAGTGCTAGAAACCCGGGACAGGGCTACGAGCAGTACTTC.

This clonotype appeared many times. The chain combines TRBV27 with TRBJ1-6; TRBD1 matches 7 bases. V lost 7 bases to trimming and J lost 7 bases; unmatched junction nucleotides: 10. The CDR3 is 15 residues long. Germline V gene sequence: CDR1 MNHEY, CDR2 SMNVEV (reference sequence). The CDR3 nucleotides are TGTGCCAGCACCCTAGGGGGCAGGGGAAATTCACCCCTCCACTTT. Its protein product is CASTLGGRGNSPLHF.

The rearrangement joins TRBV11-2 to TRBJ1-1; tentatively, D is TRBD1 (6 bases). Germline CDR1 reads SGHAT; CDR2 reads FQNNGV. The length of the CDR3 is 15 residues. The V end was cut by 8 bases, the J end by 0 bases, with 16 bases between. In DNA, the CDR3 is TGTGCCAGCGGCGGGGGACAATTCATGAACACTGAAGCTTTCTTT. Residues: CASGGGQFMNTEAFF.

The sample holds many counts of this clonotype. V is TRBV27 and J is TRBJ1-1, with D unclear. The germline CDR1 and CDR2 sequences are MNHEY and SMNVEV (reference sequence). CDR3 length equals 13 residues. The V and J ends lost 5 bases and 4 bases respectively, with 11 bases between them. This chain's CDR3 is CASSLSLSTEAFF. The CDR3 DNA sequence: TGTGCCAGCAGTCTCTCCCTAAGCACTGAAGCTTTCTTT.

This clonotype was recorded at least ten times. The gene calls are TRBV18 and TRBJ2-2; D is possibly TRBD1 (6 bases). Between the trimmed V and J ends, which lost 3 bases and 2 bases, there was a span of 13 bases. The CDR3 totals 16 residues. In germline, CDR1 is KGHSH, CDR2 LQKENI. The CDR3 here is CASSPQRTANTGELFF. CDR3 in DNA: TGTGCCAGCTCACCGCAGAGGACAGCCAACACCGGGGAGCTGTTTTTT.

Many counts were recorded for this clonotype. DNA for the CDR3: TGTGCCATCAGGGGAGAAAGCTCCTACGAGCAGTACGTC. The encoded protein is CAIRGESSYEQYV. The chain employs TRBV10-3 and TRBJ2-7, with TRBD2 as a possible D gene (5 bases). Per the germline V gene, CDR1 is ENHRY and CDR2 is SYGVKD. The CDR3 is made up of 13 amino acids. The ends were cut back, 6 bases at V and 0 bases at J, with 9 bases in the middle.

The gene calls are TRBV5-1 and TRBJ1-1; a weak D match, TRBD1 (6 bases). Germline lookup yields CDR1 SGHRS and CDR2 YFSETQ. The CDR3 is 15 residues long. V was pared by 2 bases and J by 1 base, with 12 bases between. The chain's CDR3 is CASSLTGPTNTEAFF. The CDR3 nucleotides read TGCGCCAGCAGCTTAACAGGGCCCACGAACACTGAAGCTTTCTTT.

This clonotype appeared many times. The chain uses TRBV9 and TRBJ1-2, with D unclear. Trimming stripped 0 bases from V and 0 bases from J, with 18 bases between. CDR1 is SGDLS, CDR2 YYNGEE, per germline. The CDR3 is 18 residues long. The CDR3 bases are TGTGCCAGCAGCGTAGCCATGGGGTCCCCTCCCTCTAACTATGGCTACACCTTC. It yields the protein CASSVAMGSPPSNYGYTF.

The chain is built from TRBV4-1 and TRBJ1-2; no firm D call. V was shortened by 4 bases and J by 6 bases, with 12 bases between the two germline ends. The germline CDR1 and CDR2 sequences are MGHRA and YSYEKL. This CDR3 region has 13 residues. The CDR3 bases are TGCGCCAGCAGCCCAAACCCCGGGGATGGCTACACCTTC. Residues: CASSPNPGDGYTF.

This clonotype was observed at least ten times. This chain connects TRBV19 to TRBJ2-2, with TRBD1 matching over 9 bases. The CDR3 contains 14 residues. In germline, CDR1 is LNHDA, CDR2 SQIVND (reference sequence). V was pared by 5 bases and J by 5 bases, with 3 bases of the junction left unmatched. CDR3 nucleotide sequence: TGTGCCAGTAGTTGGGGACAGGGAACCGGGGAGCTGTTTTTT. As protein: CASSWGQGTGELFF. The variable domain in full, with the rest retrieved from reference TRBV19 and TRBJ2-2, is DGGITQSPKYLFRKEGQNVTLSCEQNLNHDAMYWYRQDPGQGLRLIYYSQIVNDFQKGDIAEGYSVSREKKESFPLTVTSAQKNPTAFYLCASSWGQGTGELFFGEGSRLTVL.

This clonotype has only a few counts. This chain uses TRBV4-2 with TRBJ2-5, with D perhaps matching TRBD1 (6 bases). CDR3 length equals 14 residues. Between the trimmed V and J ends, which lost 5 bases and 1 base, there was a span of 11 bases. Germline V gene data show CDR1 as LGHNA and CDR2 as YNFKEQ. The CDR3, as DNA: TGTGCCAGCAGCAACGACAGGTCCCAAGAGACCCAGTACTTC. Translation gives CASSNDRSQETQYF.

The sample holds many counts of this clonotype. The chain has TRBV7-9 and TRBJ1-1, with D possibly TRBD1 on 6 matching bases. Per the germline V gene, CDR1 is SEHNR and CDR2 is FQNEAQ (reference sequence). V lost 5 bases and J 10 bases, leaving 20 bases between the germline ends. This CDR3 region has 14 residues. This chain's CDR3 is CASSVGSGGRVAFF. CDR3 in DNA: TGTGCCAGCAGCGTGGGTTCGGGGGGCCGGGTAGCTTTCTTT.

This clonotype was seen many times. The V gene is TRBV29-1, the J gene TRBJ2-1; TRBD1 aligns across 7 bases. CDR1 and CDR2 from the germline V gene are SQVTM and ANQGSEA. The CDR3 totals 13 residues. Trimming took 7 bases from V and 8 from J; bases not matched to a gene: 11. Here the CDR3 reads CSGIGGPRYEQFF. The CDR3 DNA follows: TGCAGCGGTATAGGGGGCCCCAGGTATGAGCAGTTCTTC.

This clonotype was recorded at least ten times. The chain combines TRBV27 with TRBJ2-1, with 10 bases fitting TRBD2. CDR1 and CDR2 (germline): MNHEY, SMNVEV (reference sequence). The CDR3 sequence is 15 residues long. V shed 8 bases and J 8 bases; nucleotides not matched to a gene: 12. The CDR3 here is CASSPSGGAGYEQFF. The DNA of the CDR3 is TGTGCCAGCTCACCAAGCGGGGGGGCTGGATATGAGCAGTTCTTC.

V gene TRBV5-1 combines with J gene TRBJ2-6, with a weak D call TRBD1 (6 bases). Trimming removed 4 bases at V and 0 bases at J, with 17 bases between. The CDR3 is 18 residues long. The V gene's germline CDR1 is SGHRS and CDR2 YFSETQ. The DNA for the CDR3 is TGCGCCAGCAGCCGGAACCCTCGGGACATCTCTGGGGCCAACGTCCTGACTTTC. This sequence encodes CASSRNPRDISGANVLTF.

V usage is TRBV2 and J usage is TRBJ2-2; no clear D gene. Per the germline V gene, CDR1 is SNHLY and CDR2 is FYNNEI. The ends were cut back, 11 bases at V and 6 bases at J, with 10 bases in the middle. There are 11 residues in the CDR3. This chain's CDR3 is CAFGRPGELFF. CDR3 sequence (DNA): TGTGCCTTCGGCAGGCCCGGGGAGCTGTTTTTT.